This entry is about one TCR beta chain. The antigen this receptor binds is unknown. Per-nucleotide qualities are absent, and no much larger clonotype sits a single base away. Taken with the paper, the label for time point translates to: baseline before oral tofacitinib. Peripheral blood and lesional scalp punch biopsies were obtained from patients with alopecia areata. After PBMCs were isolated by density centrifugation and stained for CD3, CD4 and CD8, a FACSAria was used to sort CD4+ and CD8+ T cells. This sample is drawn from a study of CD8+ T cells in alopecia areata (dated by TCRdb to between 2018 and 2020). In the study overall: Treated patients were enrolled in an open-label pilot trial of oral tofacitinib, 5 to 10 mg twice daily, for moderate-to-severe alopecia areata. Patients received tofacitinib for 6 to 18 months and were then followed off drug for 6 months to check for delayed response and recurrence. To study T cell clonal expansion in alopecia areata, the researchers applied high-throughput TCRbeta sequencing to both the C3H/HeJ mouse model and human patients. Human TCRbeta sequencing covered scalp tissue and sorted CD4+ and CD8+ peripheral blood T cells from patchy and totalis/universalis alopecia areata patients and healthy controls. Tofacitinib-treated patients had biopsies at baseline and at 4 and 24 weeks of treatment, with a later scalp biopsy in several patients. Clonality in the scalp was compared among normal scalp (n=4), patchy alopecia areata scalp (n=8), and alopecia totalis/universalis scalp (n=8). The RNA source kit depended on sample type: the PAXgene miRNA kit for fixed scalp, the miRNeasy kit for PBMCs, and the RNeasy kit for mouse skin. Amplification of TCRbeta CDR3 regions was done by immunoSEQ multiplex PCR using 35 Vbeta forward primers and 13 Jbeta reverse primers. Overall study outcomes, separate from this receptor: Higher clonality and more expanded CD8+ clones were observed in lesional scalp than in normal scalp, particularly in alopecia totalis/universalis, a finding suggestive of antigenic drive. Compared with mice, TCR sequences shared between patients were less clear, possibly partly because of HLA diversity across the patient population. Resident alphabeta T cells in normal human skin are also sequenced, complicating scalp TCR repertoire analysis, unlike mouse skin dominated by gammadelta T cells.

The library was produced with the immunoSEQ multiplex PCR assay. For TCR sequencing, RNA was extracted from every sample and reverse transcribed into cDNA to serve as template. SuperScript III was used to make first-strand cDNA, primed with a 2:1 mix of oligo-dT and random hexamers. A synthetic immune receptor repertoire was used to measure amplification bias, and any remaining bias was corrected computationally. For the original study's pipeline: Raw reads were preprocessed to remove errors, and CDR3 was defined by IMGT conventions from the conserved cysteine to phenylalanine. Clonality was calculated as 1 minus Shannon entropy normalized by log2 of the number of productive unique TCRs. Whether scalp clones were CD4 or CD8 was inferred by matching scalp TCRbeta sequences against CD4 and CD8 repertoires sorted from blood. The immuneACCESS repertoire file appears here via TCRdb, limited to in-frame rearrangements. These files lack a portion of the clones; in checked studies, under half of the deficit traces to unresolved V genes, and the cause of the others is not known. D and trimming were read from the DNA, whereas the V and J calls and clone size are those reported in that table. A total of 150,000 to 200,000 clones appear in this sample, just over 65% of them only once. 10% to 12% of the sample is in the top ten clones.

There are 21 amino acids in the CDR3, from cysteine to phenylalanine inclusive. Only CDR3 DNA is held: 63 bases, read in frame from base 1. The V and J ends are trimmed by 5 bases and 0 bases, leaving 30 bases between them. Taken from the germline V gene, the CDR1 and CDR2 loops are MGHRA and YSYEKL. Sequencing was performed on CD8+ T cells sorted from blood, taken at week 0. The sequence was obtained from a human donor with alopecia areata. The V gene is TRBV4-1 and the J gene is TRBJ2-3, with TRBD2 tentatively as D gene (7 bases match). The DNA sequence follows: TGCGCCAGCAGCTCCCCCCCGGCCGGAGGGGAAGGGGGGGCCAGCACAGATACGCAGTATTTT. Its product reads: CASSSPPAGGEGGASTDTQYF.